Each of the 21 T cell receptor beta chains below was sequenced from the same sample in a study of shared clonotypes between healthy human individuals. The method was immunoSEQ multiplex PCR; TCRdb's version includes in-frame clones alone and lacks a portion of them. The sample shows approximately 1.4 million clones, 98% of them seen only once. The sample taken for sequencing was naive CD4+ T cells sorted from blood. Subset described: CD45RA+ positively selected. The receptors here all came from a man aged 30 to 39 in good health.

A single count supports this clone. J is TRBJ2-1 and V is TRBV28, with D tentatively TRBD1 or TRBD2 (5 bases each). The germline V gene encodes CDR1 MDHEN and CDR2 SYDVKM. This CDR3 is built from 14 residues. The V gene lost 5 bases and the J gene lost 5 bases, with 13 bases spanning the gap. The CDR3: CASSATLGHNEQFF. CDR3 nucleotide sequence: TGTGCCAGCAGTGCAACCCTGGGACACAATGAGCAGTTCTTC.

The rearrangement joins TRBV5-4 to TRBJ2-7, with D maybe TRBD1 (6 bases). Germline values: CDR1 SGHNT, CDR2 YYREEE (reference sequence). The CDR3 totals 16 residues. V dropped 4 bases and J dropped 1 base, with 18 bases sitting between them. The CDR3 sequence is CASSPSSRGESYEQYF. CDR3 in DNA: TGTGCCAGCAGCCCGTCGAGCAGGGGCGAATCCTACGAGCAGTACTTC.

This clone was seen a single time. The chain couples TRBV6-5 to TRBJ1-3; D remains ambiguous. The CDR3 spans 14 residues. Looked up from germline, CDR1 is MNHEY and CDR2 is SVGAGI. V was clipped by 5 bases and J by 4 bases, with 12 bases between them. The CDR3 region is CASSLFAAGNTIYF. CDR3 DNA: TGTGCCAGCAGTCTTTTTGCTGCGGGAAACACCATATATTTT.

The chain uses TRBV7-9 and TRBJ2-2; 9 bases agree with TRBD1. Germline V gene data show CDR1 as SEHNR and CDR2 as FQNEAQ (reference sequence). The CDR3 runs 14 residues. V dropped 5 bases and J dropped 7; count of bases not matched to a gene: 5. CDR3 region: CASSLDRGGGELFF. The CDR3 region has the DNA TGTGCCAGCAGCCTGGACAGGGGAGGCGGGGAGCTGTTTTTT.

The chain joins TRBV28 to TRBJ2-5; 7 nucleotides match TRBD1. Trimming removed 4 bases from V and 5 bases from J; junction bases left unmatched: 7. The CDR3 runs 14 residues. Germline lookup yields CDR1 MDHEN and CDR2 SYDVKM. Written as DNA, the CDR3 is TGTGCCAGCAGTTCGACAGGGACGATCGAGACCCAGTACTTC. Its protein is CASSSTGTIETQYF. Full variable domain (missing parts from reference TRBV28 and TRBJ2-5): DVKVTQSSRYLVKRTGEKVFLECVQDMDHENMFWYRQDPGLGLRLIYFSYDVKMKEKGDIPEGYSVSREKKERFSLILESASTNQTSMYLCASSSTGTIETQYFGPGTRLLVL.

The CDR3 protein is CASGPGDRGRDEQFF. The CDR3 DNA follows: TGTGCTAGTGGCCCCGGCGACAGGGGGCGAGATGAGCAGTTCTTC. This chain links TRBV12-5 with TRBJ2-1, with TRBD1 matching 10 bases. There are 15 residues in the CDR3. The V segment lost 6 bases and the J segment 8 bases; nucleotides outside the gene matches: 10. Germline loops: CDR1 LGHNT, CDR2 FRNRAP. Full variable domain (remainder filled in from reference TRBV12-5 and TRBJ2-1): DARVTQTPRHKVTEMGQEVTMRCQPILGHNTVFWYRQTMMQGLELLAYFRNRAPLDDSGMPKDRFSAEMPDATLATLKIQPSEPRDSAVYFCASGPGDRGRDEQFFGPGTRLTVL.

The V call is TRBV7-9, the J call TRBJ2-2, with unresolved D. The CDR3 is made up of 14 amino acids. Germline V CDR1 and CDR2: SEHNR, FQNEAQ (reference sequence). The V gene lost 2 bases and the J gene lost 4 bases, with 8 bases spanning the gap. CDR3 in amino acids: CASSLRGFTGELFF. In DNA form, the CDR3 reads TGTGCCAGCAGCTTACGTGGATTCACCGGGGAGCTGTTTTTT.

The chain carries TRBV11-2 and TRBJ2-7, with D maybe TRBD2 (6 bases). The CDR3 is made up of 15 amino acids. V dropped 4 bases and J dropped 1 base, with 14 bases sitting between them. From germline, CDR1 is SGHAT and CDR2 FQNNGV. CDR3 in amino acids: CASSSGTRDSYEQYF. In DNA, the CDR3 is TGTGCCAGCAGCTCTGGGACTCGAGATTCCTACGAGCAGTACTTC.

This clone was detected once. This chain connects TRBV18 to TRBJ2-5; 8 bases map to TRBD1. This CDR3 is 14 amino acids long. Looked up from germline, CDR1 is KGHSH and CDR2 is LQKENI. The J segment lost 3 bases and the V segment lost 2 bases, leaving 2 bases of the junction unmatched. The CDR3 spells CASSPDRGKETQYF. CDR3 coding DNA: TGTGCCAGCTCACCAGACAGGGGAAAAGAGACCCAGTACTTC.

The gene calls are TRBV27 and TRBJ2-1, with 14 bases lining up with TRBD2. Germline V gene lookup returns CDR1 MNHEY and CDR2 SMNVEV (reference sequence). V lost 5 bases to trimming and J lost 5 bases; unmatched junction nucleotides: 8. This CDR3 is 17 amino acids long. CDR3 sequence: CASSPRLGLAGDNEQFF. DNA for the CDR3: TGTGCCAGCAGTCCCCGCCTGGGACTAGCGGGAGACAATGAGCAGTTCTTC.

V usage is TRBV28 and J usage is TRBJ1-1; TRBD1 might be the D (5 bases). Germline values: CDR1 MDHEN, CDR2 SYDVKM. CDR3 size: 12 residues. The V and J ends lost 8 bases and 7 bases respectively, with 14 bases between them. CDR3 residues: CASLGGTSEAFF. The DNA for the CDR3 is TGTGCCAGCCTCGGGGGGACCAGTGAAGCTTTCTTT. Looking up the rest from reference TRBV28 and TRBJ1-1 gives the full variable domain: DVKVTQSSRYLVKRTGEKVFLECVQDMDHENMFWYRQDPGLGLRLIYFSYDVKMKEKGDIPEGYSVSREKKERFSLILESASTNQTSMYLCASLGGTSEAFFGQGTRLTVV.

J is TRBJ2-1 and V is TRBV7-2; 10 bases are a match to TRBD2. J was trimmed by 9 bases and V by 1 base; bases with no gene match: 9. The CDR3 contains 16 residues. The germline CDR1 and CDR2 sequences are SGHTA and FQGNSA. In DNA form, the CDR3 reads TGTGCCAGCAGCTTAGTAGGGGCTAGCGGGAGAGGTGAGCAGTTCTTC. Translated, it gives CASSLVGASGRGEQFF.

This clone was observed once. This chain uses TRBV28 with TRBJ2-1; 9 bases match TRBD1. V trimming: 5 bases; J trimming: 8 bases; junction bases outside the gene matches: 10. Germline CDR1 is MDHEN and CDR2 is SYDVKM. CDR3 size: 15 residues. CDR3 protein: CASSGPGQGWDEQFF. CDR3 coding DNA: TGTGCCAGCAGTGGCCCCGGACAGGGGTGGGATGAGCAGTTCTTC.

The chain links TRBV11-3 to TRBJ2-2; D might be TRBD2 (6 bases). The CDR3 runs 17 residues. V was clipped by 5 bases and J by 1 base, with 17 bases between them. In germline, CDR1 is SGHNT, CDR2 YENEEA. CDR3 DNA sequence: TGTGCCAGCAGCCCAGGGTGGCGGGACTTGAACACCGGGGAGCTGTTTTTT. Translation gives CASSPGWRDLNTGELFF.

This clone was found once. V usage is TRBV7-2 and J usage is TRBJ1-4; tentative D call: TRBD1 (5 bases). Germline V CDR1 and CDR2: SGHTA, FQGNSA. The CDR3 has 13 residues. The germline V and J ends were trimmed by 2 bases and 8 bases, with 9 bases remaining between them. The CDR3 loop is CASSLQGCEKLFF. CDR3 DNA sequence: TGTGCCAGCAGCTTACAGGGTTGCGAAAAACTGTTTTTT. The variable domain in full, completed from reference TRBV7-2 and TRBJ1-4, reads GAGVSQSPSNKVTEKGKDVELRCDPISGHTALYWYRQSLGQGLEFLIYFQGNSAPDKSGLPSDRFSAERTGGSVSTLTIQRTQQEDSAVYLCASSLQGCEKLFFGSGTQLSVL.

The V and J genes are TRBV4-3 and TRBJ1-1; no clear D gene. Germline V gives CDR1 LGHNA, CDR2 YSLEER. This CDR3 has 15 amino acids. Trimming removed 4 bases from V and 7 bases from J, with 19 bases in between. CDR3 sequence (DNA): TGCGCCAGCAGCCGAAATGTTGGCAGCATACATGAAGCTTTCTTT. This codes for CASSRNVGSIHEAFF.

The chain carries TRBV5-6 and TRBJ2-7; tentatively, D is TRBD2 (5 bases). V lost 4 bases to trimming and J lost 2 bases, with 16 bases between them. The CDR3 totals 15 residues. Germline-derived CDR1 and CDR2 are SGHDT and YYEEEE. The CDR3 bases are TGTGCCAGCAGCCTGGTCGGGGTTGGCACCTACGAGCAGTACTTC. Its protein product is CASSLVGVGTYEQYF.

The genes are TRBV5-6 and TRBJ2-2; 10 bases align to TRBD1. CDR1 and CDR2 from the germline V gene are SGHDT and YYEEEE. J lost 5 bases, V lost 4 bases, and 11 bases had no gene match. The CDR3 contains 17 residues. In nucleotides, the CDR3 is TGTGCCAGCAGCCCGACAGGGGGCAGGGTGCGAACCGGGGAGCTGTTTTTT. Its translation: CASSPTGGRVRTGELFF.

The chain uses TRBV7-9 and TRBJ2-7; possibly TRBD1 or TRBD2 for D (6 bases each). The V gene lost 1 base and the J gene lost 3 bases, with 16 bases spanning the gap. CDR3 length: 16 amino acids. Germline-derived CDR1 and CDR2 are SEHNR and FQNEAQ (reference sequence). CDR3 bases: TGTGCCAGCAGCTTAGTGGGGGGCGGGGCCCTCTACGAGCAGTACTTC. It encodes CASSLVGGGALYEQYF.

The chain is built from TRBV5-1 and TRBJ2-3; 13 positions agree with TRBD2. This CDR3 region has 22 residues. J gave up 4 bases and V 2 bases, and 22 bases lay outside the gene matches. Germline-derived CDR1 and CDR2 are SGHRS and YFSETQ. The CDR3 reads CASSLRPGGLAGVSGVADTQYF. CDR3 coding DNA: TGCGCCAGCAGCTTACGACCTGGAGGACTAGCGGGAGTCTCGGGGGTTGCAGATACGCAGTATTTT. Using reference TRBV5-1 and TRBJ2-3 for the parts outside the CDR3, the full variable domain is KAGVTQTPRYLIKTRGQQVTLSCSPISGHRSVSWYQQTPGQGLQFLFEYFSETQRNKGNFPGRFSGRQFSNSRSEMNVSTLELGDSALYLCASSLRPGGLAGVSGVADTQYFGPGTRLTVL.

The chain has TRBV19 and TRBJ2-2; D tentatively reads TRBD1 or TRBD2 (6 bases each). V dropped 9 bases and J dropped 0 bases, with 17 bases sitting between them. Germline V CDR1 and CDR2: LNHDA, SQIVND (reference sequence). The CDR3 sequence is 16 residues long. CDR3 sequence reads: CASSRGQGTNTGELFF. The CDR3 DNA is TGTGCCAGCTCTCGGGGGCAGGGAACGAACACCGGGGAGCTGTTTTTT.